These T cell receptor beta chains were read from a single sample in a study of response to subunit inactivated influenza vaccine. Each CDR3 protein is one row after TCRdb ran MiXCR on the RT-PCR reads. The data contain around 790,000 distinct CDR3 sequences, about 20% of them singletons. Sequences were derived from PBMCs from blood, sampled about 5 days after vaccination. These receptors were collected from a man between 45 and 60 years old who received an inactivated influenza vaccine. Both conserved end residues are trimmed from each CDR3. The order of the fields is V gene, J gene, clone size, CDR3 protein. Size values are once, few and many counts, or a class for expanded clones, and some rows have none.

V: TRBV7-9; J: TRBJ2-2; size: NA; CDR3: ASKEEGVSGELF
V: TRBV7-2; J: TRBJ2-7; size: few; CDR3: ASSLRLTFDEQY
V: TRBV4-3; J: TRBJ2-1; size: NA; CDR3: ASSQDRGALQF
V: TRBV20-1; J: TRBJ2-7; size: few; CDR3: SATYSGRSSYEQY
V: TRBV28; J: TRBJ2-7; size: few; CDR3: ASSTGLIYEQY
V: TRBV12-3/TRBV12-4; J: TRBJ2-1; size: NA; CDR3: ASSRITSGFHNEQF
V: TRBV5-1; J: TRBJ2-5; size: NA; CDR3: ASSVGGAGVEETQY
V: TRBV6-2/TRBV6-3; J: TRBJ1-5; size: NA; CDR3: ASAGNSNQPQH
V: TRBV20-1; J: TRBJ1-5; size: NA; CDR3: SARDKPNQPQH
V: TRBV7-2; J: TRBJ2-5; size: many; CDR3: ASSATGRETQY
V: TRBV20-1; J: TRBJ2-5; size: NA; CDR3: SAGLAGGFIQETQY
V: TRBV5-1; J: TRBJ2-7; size: NA; CDR3: ASSLATGTGTYEQY
V: TRBV20-1; J: TRBJ2-1; size: few; CDR3: SARDGTSLNEQF
V: TRBV4-3; J: TRBJ2-5; size: NA; CDR3: ASSQKGRFETQY
V: TRBV7-8; J: TRBJ1-2; size: NA; CDR3: ASSGYRVGYGYT
V: TRBV28; J: TRBJ2-5; size: few; CDR3: ASSPFRDRGGEETQY
V: TRBV15; J: TRBJ2-1; size: few; CDR3: ATSREGTSTYNEQF
V: TRBV4-2; J: TRBJ2-1; size: few; CDR3: ASSQGLSSIEQF
V: TRBV7-2; J: TRBJ2-7; size: NA; CDR3: ASSLRGTFHEQY
V: TRBV2; J: TRBJ2-1; size: NA; CDR3: ASMTSGSSYNEQF
V: TRBV6-2/TRBV6-3; J: TRBJ2-5; size: NA; CDR3: ASSYPSGREKETQY
V: TRBV4-2; J: TRBJ1-2; size: few; CDR3: ASSQEAALGYPNYGYT
V: TRBV10-3; J: TRBJ2-5; size: many; CDR3: ATEAAVQETQY
V: TRBV7-2; J: TRBJ1-2; size: NA; CDR3: ASRPRDRNYGYT
V: TRBV7-2; J: TRBJ2-3; size: NA; CDR3: ASSLYSGMQY
V: TRBV10-3; J: TRBJ2-7; size: few; CDR3: AIRETTGYEQY
V: TRBV6-1; J: TRBJ1-1; size: few; CDR3: AIGTEMNTEAF
V: TRBV5-1; J: TRBJ2-5; size: NA; CDR3: ATSSGSPRGETQY
V: TRBV20-1; J: TRBJ2-1; size: few; CDR3: SARDQASEQF
V: TRBV28; J: TRBJ2-5; size: NA; CDR3: ASTSGSLLETQY
V: TRBV4-3; J: TRBJ1-2; size: few; CDR3: ASSQGSTDYGYT